These 23 T cell receptor beta chains were sequenced from one sample in a study of blood T cell repertoires in COVID-19. The data were produced by immunoSEQ multiplex PCR, yet TCRdb's version contains in-frame clones alone and is incomplete. The repertoire has 250,000 to 350,000 clones, roughly 80% of them found once; the top ten carry around 1.6%. Sequenced: peripheral blood. Receptors originate from a human donor with COVID-19, enrolled during active disease. The donor label of this sample is uncertain.

The chain is built from TRBV27 and TRBJ2-7; perhaps TRBD1 as D (6 bases). The germline gives CDR1 MNHEY, CDR2 SMNVEV (reference sequence). The germline V and J ends were trimmed by 4 bases and 5 bases, with 12 bases remaining between them. This CDR3 is 13 amino acids long. The CDR3 is CASSSQGSDEQYF. The DNA for the CDR3 is TGTGCCAGCAGTTCTCAGGGGTCCGACGAGCAGTACTTC.

CDR3 coding DNA: TGTGCCAGCTTCCGGACAGGGGCGGTTGGAAACACCATATATTTT. The encoded protein is CASFRTGAVGNTIYF. V usage is TRBV7-9 and J usage is TRBJ1-3; 9 bases align to TRBD1. The germline V gene has CDR1 SEHNR and CDR2 FQNEAQ (reference sequence). J gave up 3 bases and V 8 bases, and 8 bases lay outside the gene matches. The CDR3 sequence is 15 residues long. Full variable domain (outside the CDR3, taken from reference TRBV7-9 and TRBJ1-3): DTGVSQNPRHKITKRGQNVTFRCDPISEHNRLYWYRQTLGQGPEFLTYFQNEAQLEKSRLLSDRFSAERPKGSFSTLEIQRTEQGDSAMYLCASFRTGAVGNTIYFGEGSWLTVV.

V usage is TRBV5-1 and J usage is TRBJ1-2, with 9 positions matching TRBD1. The germline V gene encodes CDR1 SGHRS and CDR2 YFSETQ. The CDR3 length is 15 residues. J lost 5 bases, V lost 3 bases, and 8 bases had no gene match. CDR3 loop: CASSSPTGGRYGYTF. CDR3 DNA sequence: TGCGCCAGCAGCTCGCCGACAGGGGGGAGGTATGGCTACACCTTC.

The J gene is TRBJ1-6, the V gene TRBV27; tentatively, D is TRBD1 (5 bases). Germline V gene data show CDR1 as MNHEY and CDR2 as SMNVEV (reference sequence). This CDR3 has 16 amino acids. Trimming removed 5 bases at V and 9 bases at J, with 20 bases between. The CDR3 bases are TGTGCCAGCAGTCCCCTCCCACAGGCACGAGGTTCACCCCTCCACTTT. It codes for CASSPLPQARGSPLHF.

CDR3: CASSLSQGAFAEAFF. CDR3 sequence (DNA): TGCGCCAGCAGCTTGTCACAAGGGGCGTTCGCTGAAGCTTTCTTT. The chain recombines TRBV5-1 with TRBJ1-1; D might be TRBD1 (5 bases). V was trimmed by 1 base and J by 6 bases, leaving 16 bases between them. This CDR3 is built from 15 residues. Germline-derived CDR1 and CDR2 are SGHRS and YFSETQ.

The CDR3 protein is CAISEFVGETHWTQYF. The CDR3 coding sequence is TGTGCCATCAGTGAGTTTGTGGGAGAGACCCACTGGACCCAGTACTTC. This sequence joins TRBV10-3 and TRBJ2-5, with a tentative D call TRBD2 (5 bases). V was cut by 1 base and J by 7 bases, with 19 bases left in between. Germline values: CDR1 ENHRY, CDR2 SYGVKD. This CDR3 comprises 16 residues.

This clone occurred a few times. This sequence joins TRBV11-2 and TRBJ1-2; D is uncertain. V was clipped by 6 bases and J by 0 bases, with 8 bases between them. The CDR3 is 13 amino acids. Germline lookup yields CDR1 SGHAT and CDR2 FQNNGV. In DNA form, the CDR3 reads TGTGCCAGCAGGTTCTCTGCTAACTATGGCTACACCTTC. Its protein is CASRFSANYGYTF.

V is TRBV28 and J is TRBJ1-4; TRBD1 matches at 8 bases. The junction had 9 bases not matched to a gene; V was cut back by 4 bases and J by 8 bases. Germline V lookup: CDR1 MDHEN, CDR2 SYDVKM. The CDR3 runs to 15 residues. CDR3 in amino acids: CASSSSTGVGEKLFF. CDR3 sequence (DNA): TGTGCCAGCAGTTCCTCGACAGGGGTAGGAGAAAAACTGTTTTTT.

The rearrangement uses TRBV5-6 and TRBJ1-5, with 9 bases matching TRBD1. The CDR3 sequence is 15 residues long. Germline loops: CDR1 SGHDT, CDR2 YYEEEE. The V segment lost 3 bases and the J segment 3 bases; nucleotides outside the gene matches: 4. The CDR3 here is CASSWGTGNNQPQHF. DNA for the CDR3: TGTGCCAGCAGCTGGGGGACAGGGAACAATCAGCCCCAGCATTTT. Full variable domain (missing parts from reference TRBV5-6 and TRBJ1-5): DAGVTQSPTHLIKTRGQQVTLRCSPKSGHDTVSWYQQALGQGPQFIFQYYEEEERQRGNFPDRFSGHQFPNYSSELNVNALLLGDSALYLCASSWGTGNNQPQHFGDGTRLSIL.

This chain links TRBV9 with TRBJ2-2; 7 bases align to TRBD2. Germline values: CDR1 SGDLS, CDR2 YYNGEE. J lost 7 bases, V lost 6 bases, and 9 bases had no gene match. The CDR3 has 14 residues. The CDR3 coding sequence is TGTGCCAGCACTTTCGGCGGGAGCGGCGGGGAGCTGTTTTTT. This encodes CASTFGGSGGELFF.

The V gene is TRBV2, the J gene TRBJ2-1; 7 bases match TRBD2. Trimming removed 8 bases from V and 5 bases from J; junction bases left unmatched: 9. Germline V CDR1 and CDR2: SNHLY, FYNNEI. This CDR3 region has 14 residues. The CDR3 here is CASSGLKTNNEQFF. As DNA, the CDR3 is TGTGCCAGCTCGGGACTAAAAACAAACAATGAGCAGTTCTTC.

The CDR3 DNA follows: TGTGCCAGTAGTTCTCAATGGGGGGAGAACACTGAAGCTTTCTTT. Translating it yields CASSSQWGENTEAFF. The V and J genes are TRBV19 and TRBJ1-1, with D possibly TRBD1 on 5 matching bases. The V end was cut by 5 bases, the J end by 1 base, with 14 bases between. This CDR3 comprises 15 residues. The V gene's germline CDR1 is LNHDA and CDR2 SQIVND (reference sequence).

The chain combines TRBV7-2 with TRBJ2-1, with 12 bases lining up with TRBD2. The V segment lost 4 bases and the J segment 9 bases; nucleotides outside the gene matches: 7. The germline V gene has CDR1 SGHTA and CDR2 FQGNSA. CDR3 length: 15 amino acids. The CDR3 bases are TGTGCCAGCAGCTCCAGACTAGCGGGAGTGGGTGAGCAGTTCTTC. It yields the protein CASSSRLAGVGEQFF.

This clone was detected only a few times. V gene TRBV12-3 or TRBV12-4 combines with J gene TRBJ1-2; D is unresolved. Deletions cut 3 bases from V and 4 bases from J, with 9 bases between. The CDR3 runs 13 residues. The CDR3 is CASSLEQFYGYTF. The CDR3 DNA sequence: TGTGCCAGCAGTTTGGAGCAGTTCTATGGCTACACCTTC.

This clone was observed a single time. This chain links TRBV2 with TRBJ1-4; 7 bases agree with TRBD1. The CDR3 contains 12 residues. Germline loops: CDR1 SNHLY, CDR2 FYNNEI. The V gene end was trimmed by 5 bases and the J gene end by 17 bases; junction bases not matched to a gene: 11. The CDR3 region is CASSIKTGQSFF. In DNA form, the CDR3 reads TGTGCCAGCAGTATCAAGACAGGGCAAAGTTTTTTT.

The chain recombines TRBV3-1 (or the pseudogene TRBV3-2) with TRBJ2-2; 9 bases fit TRBD2. V lost 3 bases to trimming and J lost 0 bases; unmatched junction nucleotides: 8. Looked up from germline, CDR1 is LGHDT and CDR2 is YNNKEL (reference sequence). CDR3 length: 18 amino acids. CDR3 sequence (DNA): TGTGCCAGCAGCCAGGGGCTAGCGGGATTAGCGAACACCGGGGAGCTGTTTTTT. Translating gives CASSQGLAGLANTGELFF.

The chain recombines TRBV3-1 (or the pseudogene TRBV3-2) with TRBJ1-2; D gene unclear. Looked up from germline, CDR1 is LGHDT and CDR2 is YNNKEL (reference sequence). V shed 2 bases and J shed 1 base, with 5 bases lying between them. This CDR3 contains 13 residues. This chain's CDR3 is CASSQQFNYGYTF. The CDR3 bases are TGTGCCAGCAGCCAACAGTTTAACTATGGCTACACCTTC.

The rearrangement uses TRBV5-1 and TRBJ2-7, with 9 bases identical to TRBD1. V shed 5 bases and J 7 bases; nucleotides not matched to a gene: 10. There are 14 residues in the CDR3. Germline CDR1 SGHRS, CDR2 YFSETQ. The CDR3 DNA reads TGCGCCAGCAGACTAGGGACAGGGATGGGGGAGCAGTACTTC. The encoded protein is CASRLGTGMGEQYF.

The rearrangement joins TRBV3-1 (or the pseudogene TRBV3-2) to TRBJ2-7, with a tentative D call TRBD2 (5 bases). The V and J ends lost 4 bases and 5 bases respectively, with 12 bases between them. This CDR3 has 13 residues. Germline CDR1 and CDR2: LGHDT and YNNKEL (reference sequence). The chain's CDR3 is CASSLSNGNEQYF. CDR3 DNA sequence: TGTGCCAGCAGCCTAAGCAACGGGAACGAGCAGTACTTC.

This chain's CDR3 is CASSEGLARDEQYF. As DNA, the CDR3 is TGTGCCAGCAGCGAAGGACTAGCGAGAGACGAGCAGTACTTC. V is TRBV4-2 and J is TRBJ2-7; 9 bases align to TRBD2. The germline V gene has CDR1 LGHNA and CDR2 YNFKEQ. J was trimmed by 5 bases and V by 5 bases; bases with no gene match: 7. This CDR3 region has 14 residues.

The V gene is TRBV7-9, the J gene TRBJ1-2; D is undetermined. The CDR3 length is 17 residues. The germline V and J ends were trimmed by 3 bases and 4 bases, with 21 bases remaining between them. Germline V gene data show CDR1 as SEHNR and CDR2 as FQNEAQ (reference sequence). The CDR3 bases are TGTGCCAGCAGCTTGACTCCGAGCATAAGCATAAGCTATGGCTACACCTTC. The encoded protein is CASSLTPSISISYGYTF.

The genes are TRBV30 and TRBJ1-2, with 7 nucleotides matching TRBD1. Germline values: CDR1 GTSNPN, CDR2 SVGIG (reference sequence). The CDR3 loop spans 15 amino acids. The trim removed 4 bases at V and 1 base at J, leaving 9 bases unmatched. CDR3 bases: TGTGCCTGGACCTACAGGGGTGTGGGTAACTATGGCTACACCTTC. Translation gives CAWTYRGVGNYGYTF.

This chain uses TRBV7-2 with TRBJ2-3; 8 nucleotides agree with TRBD1. CDR1 and CDR2 from the germline V gene are SGHTA and FQGNSA. This CDR3 has 19 amino acids. With V trimmed by 1 base and J by 10 bases, 22 bases remained unmatched. The CDR3 nucleotides read TGTGCCAGCAGCTTAGGAGGGACAGGTCCTCGGTGGGGGCCTGGGGCGCAGTATTTT. Translating gives CASSLGGTGPRWGPGAQYF.